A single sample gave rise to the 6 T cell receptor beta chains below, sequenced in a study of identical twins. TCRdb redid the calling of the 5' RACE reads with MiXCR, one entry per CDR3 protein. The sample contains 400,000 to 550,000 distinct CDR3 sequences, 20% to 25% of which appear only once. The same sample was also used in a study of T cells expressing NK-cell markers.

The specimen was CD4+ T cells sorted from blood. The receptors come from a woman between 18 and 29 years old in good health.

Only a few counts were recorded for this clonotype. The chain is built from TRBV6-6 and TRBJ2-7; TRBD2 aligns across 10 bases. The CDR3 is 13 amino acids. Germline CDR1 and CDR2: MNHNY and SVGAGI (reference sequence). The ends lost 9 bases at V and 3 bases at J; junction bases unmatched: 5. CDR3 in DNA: TGTGCCAGTCAACGGACTAGCGGCTACGAGCAGTACTTC. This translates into CASQRTSGYEQYF.

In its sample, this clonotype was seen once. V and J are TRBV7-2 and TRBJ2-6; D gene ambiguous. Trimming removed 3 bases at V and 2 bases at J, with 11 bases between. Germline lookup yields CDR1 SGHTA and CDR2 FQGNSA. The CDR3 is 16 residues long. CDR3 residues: CASSFRPVTGANVLTF. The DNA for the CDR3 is TGTGCCAGCAGCTTTCGACCGGTCACTGGGGCCAACGTCCTGACTTTC.

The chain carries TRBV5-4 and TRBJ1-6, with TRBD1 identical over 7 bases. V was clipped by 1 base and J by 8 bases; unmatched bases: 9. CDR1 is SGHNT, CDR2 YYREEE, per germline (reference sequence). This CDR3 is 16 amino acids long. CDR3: CASSLWRQGGDSPLHF. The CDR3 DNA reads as TGTGCCAGCAGCTTGTGGAGACAGGGAGGTGATTCACCCCTCCACTTT. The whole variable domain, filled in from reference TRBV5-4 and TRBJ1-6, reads ETGVTQSPTHLIKTRGQQVTLRCSSQSGHNTVSWYQQALGQGPQFIFQYYREEENGRGNFPPRFSGLQFPNYSSELNVNALELDDSALYLCASSLWRQGGDSPLHFGNGTRLTVT.

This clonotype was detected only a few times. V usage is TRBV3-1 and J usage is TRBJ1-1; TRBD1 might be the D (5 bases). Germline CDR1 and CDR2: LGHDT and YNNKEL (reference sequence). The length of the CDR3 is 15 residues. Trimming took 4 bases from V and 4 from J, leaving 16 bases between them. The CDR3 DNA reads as TGTGCCAGCAGCCCTTATGAGGGGATGGGCACTGAAGCTTTCTTT. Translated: CASSPYEGMGTEAFF.

The CDR3 loop reads CASIQEPYEQYF. CDR3 nucleotides: TGTGCCAGCATCCAAGAGCCCTACGAGCAGTACTTC. The genes are TRBV6-1 and TRBJ2-7; no reliable D call. Germline CDR1 is MNHNS and CDR2 is SASEGT. This CDR3 contains 12 residues. Trimming stripped 7 bases from V and 2 bases from J, with 9 bases between.

The CDR3 protein is CSAERNTEAFF. Here the CDR3 DNA reads TGCAGCGCAGAGAGGAACACTGAAGCTTTCTTT. This chain joins TRBV29-1 and TRBJ1-1; D not resolved. CDR3 length equals 11 residues. Germline CDR1 and CDR2: SQVTM and ANQGSEA. V was clipped by 7 bases and J by 1 base, with 7 bases between them.